The clone carrying this TCR beta chain has more than one count but fewer than ten. Its target is not known. CDR1 is SGHTA, CDR2 FQGNSA, per germline. The CDR3 loop spans 12 amino acids. V lost 5 bases to trimming and J lost 5 bases, with 8 bases between them. The beta constant-region primer was an equimolar mix of two oligonucleotides covering TRBC1 and TRBC2. The ligated cDNA underwent four PCR rounds using SP2 and nested alpha and beta constant-region primers. Ligation attached a single-stranded oligonucleotide with a 12-nucleotide UMI and the SP2 primer to the cDNA 3' end. One entry per CDR3 protein results from TCRdb running MiXCR on the UMI-ligation and nested PCR reads. The sample records around 93,000 distinct CDR3 sequences, about 11% being singletons. The record originates from a study of naive and memory T cell subsets. Study-wide points: Naive repertoires, especially CD8, held a few larger clonotypes, possibly memory cells re-expressing CD45RA.

The V and J genes are TRBV7-2 and TRBJ2-3; D not certain. This TCR was recovered from a human donor in good health. The sequenced material came from naive CD4+ T cells from blood. The CDR3 region is CASSKYRDTQYF. The CDR3 DNA follows: TGTGCCAGCAGCAAGTACCGAGATACGCAGTATTTT.